This T cell receptor beta chain was identified during a study of blood T cells in healthy people across ages. Isolation of PBMCs gave at least 6 million cells per sample. Germline CDR1 and CDR2: SGHTA and FQGNSA. This CDR3 is built from 15 residues. The V gene lost 3 bases and the J gene lost 10 bases, with 19 bases spanning the gap. With a J-beta primer mix and a sample-barcoded 5' primer, a second PCR ran roughly 6 to 11 cycles. Tagging of each cDNA molecule was performed by a template-switch adaptor with 12 random nucleotides. TCRdb recomputed calls from the 5' RACE reads with MiXCR, one row per CDR3 protein. The table shows about 930,000 distinct CDR3 sequences, with roughly 28% occurring only once. This clonotype was recorded a few times. This same sample was also part of a study on T cells of mothers and their children. This second report adds: A second PCR was performed with the M1S primer. This primer added sample barcodes and 2-4 random nucleotides. Overlap ran slightly, non-significantly higher for related than unrelated mother-child pairs.

The sample taken for sequencing was blood. The V and J genes are TRBV7-2 and TRBJ2-1; tentatively, D is TRBD2 (6 bases). The receptor's source is a woman in her 40s in good health. The CDR3 is CASSLAIAGRGEQFF. The CDR3 nucleotides read TGTGCCAGCAGCTTGGCTATTGCGGGGCGTGGGGAGCAGTTCTTC.